This is a list of T cell receptor beta chains from one sample in a study of blood T cell repertoires in COVID-19. TCRdb keeps only in-frame clones here, not all; method: immunoSEQ multiplex PCR. In the table there are 300,000 or so clones, 85% to 90% of which are singletons. Sequencing used peripheral blood. The receptors come from a woman between 25 and 40 years old with COVID-19, enrolled during active disease. Both conserved end residues are part of each CDR3. Each record gives: V gene, D gene, CDR3 protein. D genes are given only for firm matches.

V gene: TRBV24-1
D gene: TRBD1
CDR3 protein: CATSAGTASYEQYF

V gene: TRBV19
D gene: -
CDR3 protein: CASSELGRGEGNTIYF

V gene: TRBV2
D gene: -
CDR3 protein: CASSEDPRGSPLHF

V gene: TRBV5-1
D gene: TRBD2
CDR3 protein: CASSSGGGRDNEQFF

V gene: TRBV4-1
D gene: -
CDR3 protein: CASSQEQGITEAFF

V gene: TRBV18
D gene: TRBD2
CDR3 protein: CASSQGLAGGTDTQYF

V gene: TRBV15
D gene: TRBD1
CDR3 protein: CASGTGRYYEQYF

V gene: TRBV29-1
D gene: -
CDR3 protein: CSVERGSTDTQYF

V gene: TRBV5-1
D gene: TRBD1
CDR3 protein: CASSRTGGTYEQYF

V gene: TRBV13
D gene: TRBD1
CDR3 protein: CASSLDGTGRDEQYF

V gene: TRBV9
D gene: -
CDR3 protein: CASSVGAGDGYTF

V gene: TRBV12-3/TRBV12-4
D gene: -
CDR3 protein: CASSWRGSSEQFF

V gene: TRBV7-9
D gene: TRBD1
CDR3 protein: CASSPATGGTNNQPQHF